A single sample is the source of the 22 T cell receptor beta chains below, sequenced in a study of beta chain features in type 1 diabetes. Expressed TCRB transcripts were sequenced, since all the RNA that had been isolated was reverse transcribed. The table came from immunoSEQ multiplex PCR; TCRdb's copy has only in-frame clones and leaves some out. The sample includes under 450,000 clones, approximately 15% of them seen just once. Sequencing input: naive CD4+ T cells from blood. These TCRs come from a man aged 25 to 40 in good health.

This clone was seen only a few times. The J gene is TRBJ2-1, the V gene TRBV9; 14 nucleotides agree with TRBD2. The trim removed 8 bases at V and 8 bases at J, leaving 18 bases unmatched. Germline-derived CDR1 and CDR2 are SGDLS and YYNGEE. The CDR3 runs 18 residues. In DNA, the CDR3 is TGTGCCAGTCAAAAATCGGTGACTAGCGGGAGGGGTCAGGATGAGCAGTTCTTC. It yields the protein CASQKSVTSGRGQDEQFF.

The chain uses TRBV6-5 and TRBJ2-3; no clear D gene. Germline V lookup: CDR1 MNHEY, CDR2 SVGAGI. This CDR3 contains 13 residues. The germline V and J ends were trimmed by 5 bases and 3 bases, with 9 bases remaining between them. This chain's CDR3 is CASSVDPTDTQYF. CDR3 nucleotides: TGTGCCAGCAGTGTTGATCCTACAGATACGCAGTATTTT.

The rearrangement uses TRBV10-3 and TRBJ1-1, with D hard to call. CDR1 and CDR2 from the germline V gene are ENHRY and SYGVKD. The CDR3 is made up of 13 amino acids. Trimming shortened V by 8 bases and J by 3 bases, and 13 bases separated the two germline ends. The CDR3 spells CAIRRGKDTEAFF. DNA for the CDR3: TGTGCCATCCGGCGGGGAAAGGACACTGAAGCTTTCTTT.

This clone turned up a few times. V usage is TRBV5-1 and J usage is TRBJ2-1; 10 bases agree with TRBD1. The CDR3 runs to 13 residues. Germline values: CDR1 SGHRS, CDR2 YFSETQ. V lost 5 bases to trimming and J lost 8 bases; unmatched junction nucleotides: 4. The chain's CDR3 is CASRSTGGHEQFF. CDR3 nucleotide sequence: TGCGCCAGCAGATCGACAGGGGGCCATGAGCAGTTCTTC.

This chain links TRBV14 with TRBJ1-6, with unresolved D. There are 14 residues in the CDR3. CDR1 and CDR2 (germline): SGHDN, FVKESK. The ends were cut back, 2 bases at V and 6 bases at J, with 8 bases in the middle. CDR3 sequence reads: CASSQLQLNSPLHF. CDR3 nucleotide sequence: TGTGCCAGCAGCCAACTACAGCTTAATTCACCCCTCCACTTT.

V gene TRBV7-9 combines with J gene TRBJ2-2; unclear D gene. The CDR3 has 12 residues. Trimming cost V 11 bases and J 6 bases, with 13 bases left between them. CDR1 is SEHNR, CDR2 FQNEAQ, per germline (reference sequence). Written as DNA, the CDR3 is TGTGCCCGGAACGGCTCTCCCGGGGAGCTGTTTTTT. Encoded protein: CARNGSPGELFF. Looking up the rest from reference TRBV7-9 and TRBJ2-2 gives the full variable domain: DTGVSQNPRHKITKRGQNVTFRCDPISEHNRLYWYRQTLGQGPEFLTYFQNEAQLEKSRLLSDRFSAERPKGSFSTLEIQRTEQGDSAMYLCARNGSPGELFFGEGSRLTVL.

This clone has a handful of counts. The chain carries TRBV7-2 and TRBJ1-5; no reliable D call. Germline lookup yields CDR1 SGHTA and CDR2 FQGNSA. V lost 2 bases to trimming and J lost 3 bases, with 8 bases between them. This CDR3 region has 14 residues. CDR3 DNA sequence: TGTGCCAGCAGCTTAAGACTCACCAATCAGCCCCAGCATTTT. Encoded protein: CASSLRLTNQPQHF.

The chain carries TRBV7-2 and TRBJ2-3; D possibly corresponds to TRBD2 (5 bases). Trimming shortened V by 5 bases and J by 0 bases, and 9 bases separated the two germline ends. The CDR3 covers 14 residues. Germline CDR1 reads SGHTA; CDR2 reads FQGNSA. The CDR3 nucleotides read TGTGCCAGCAGCATAGGCGGGAGCACAGATACGCAGTATTTT. Protein product: CASSIGGSTDTQYF. Together with reference TRBV7-2 and TRBJ2-3, the CDR3 gives the full variable domain: GAGVSQSPSNKVTEKGKDVELRCDPISGHTALYWYRQSLGQGLEFLIYFQGNSAPDKSGLPSDRFSAERTGGSVSTLTIQRTQQEDSAVYLCASSIGGSTDTQYFGPGTRLTVL.

The J gene is TRBJ2-7, the V gene TRBV6-5; TRBD2 might be the D (5 bases). This CDR3 has 13 amino acids. Germline lookup yields CDR1 MNHEY and CDR2 SVGAGI. Trimming pared 10 bases from V and 4 bases from J, leaving 17 bases between. The CDR3 loop reads CATVWRGLYEQYV. Written as DNA, the CDR3 is TGTGCCACCGTTTGGCGAGGGCTTTACGAGCAGTACGTC.

This clone occurred a few times. The chain combines TRBV6-6 with TRBJ2-1, with D unresolved. The length of the CDR3 is 12 residues. V shed 8 bases and J shed 0 bases, with 5 bases lying between them. CDR1 MNHNY and CDR2 SVGAGI come from the germline V gene (reference sequence). Here the CDR3 reads CASGRSYNEQFF. CDR3 sequence (DNA): TGTGCCAGCGGGCGCTCCTACAATGAGCAGTTCTTC.

There are many counts of this clone. The same CDR3 can be traced to other DNA sequences in this sample. The chain has TRBV30 and TRBJ1-2; D is perhaps TRBD1 (6 bases). Trimming stripped 0 bases from V and 11 bases from J, with 19 bases between. Per the germline V gene, CDR1 is GTSNPN and CDR2 is SVGIG (reference sequence). The CDR3 is 14 residues long. CDR3 sequence reads: CAWSVLRGPGWYTF. The CDR3 DNA is TGTGCCTGGAGTGTTCTGCGGGGGCCGGGATGGTACACCTTC.

This clone came up a few times. This sequence joins TRBV28 and TRBJ2-7, with a tentative D call TRBD2 (5 bases). V was pared by 11 bases and J by 0 bases, with 8 bases between. Germline V gene lookup returns CDR1 MDHEN and CDR2 SYDVKM. There are 11 residues in the CDR3. CDR3 loop: CAAGLSYEQYV. The DNA of the CDR3 is TGTGCCGCTGGACTCTCCTACGAGCAGTACGTC.

This clone has just a few counts. V gene TRBV29-1 combines with J gene TRBJ2-1; 7 bases map to TRBD1. V shed 4 bases, J shed 6 bases, and the junction held 3 bases outside the gene matches. The germline CDR1 and CDR2 sequences are SQVTM and ANQGSEA. The CDR3 has 12 residues. The CDR3 sequence: CSVGTGPNEQFF. Here the CDR3 DNA reads TGCAGCGTTGGGACAGGCCCCAATGAGCAGTTCTTC.

This chain joins TRBV6-6 and TRBJ1-1, with no clear D. CDR1 is MNHNY, CDR2 SVGAGI, per germline (reference sequence). CDR3 size: 15 residues. The V gene lost 4 bases and the J gene lost 0 bases, with 12 bases spanning the gap. CDR3 sequence: CASSSKDVVNTEAFF. In nucleotides, the CDR3 is TGTGCCAGCAGTTCAAAGGATGTAGTGAACACTGAAGCTTTCTTT.

This clone was recorded a few times. The rearrangement links TRBV7-2 to TRBJ1-2; D may be TRBD1 (5 bases). This CDR3 comprises 17 residues. CDR1 SGHTA and CDR2 FQGNSA come from the germline V gene. Between the trimmed V and J ends, which lost 6 bases and 7 bases, there was a span of 27 bases. CDR3 nucleotides: TGTGCCAGCAGTTATCAATTTCTGGGACGCTCCTTTACTGGCTACACCTTC. Protein: CASSYQFLGRSFTGYTF.

The genes are TRBV7-9 and TRBJ2-2, with a possible D match to TRBD2 (6 bases). The CDR3 is 14 amino acids. Germline V gene sequence: CDR1 SEHNR, CDR2 FQNEAQ (reference sequence). V gave up 6 bases and J gave up 8 bases, with 16 bases separating them. CDR3 amino acids: CASSTGLSGGELFF. DNA of the CDR3: TGTGCCAGCAGTACGGGACTCTCGGGAGGGGAGCTGTTTTTT.

This clone has more than one count but fewer than ten. The chain has TRBV10-3 and TRBJ2-7, with 9 bases that match TRBD2. V gave up 3 bases and J gave up 2 bases; unmatched junction bases: 5. This CDR3 contains 15 residues. Germline V gene data show CDR1 as ENHRY and CDR2 as SYGVKD. CDR3 DNA: TGTGCCATCAGTGATAGCGGGGGTTACACCTACGAGCAGTACTTC. It translates to CAISDSGGYTYEQYF.

The chain combines TRBV20-1 with TRBJ1-2; D remains unclear. The V and J ends lost 3 bases and 6 bases respectively, with 5 bases between them. Germline V gene data show CDR1 as DFQATT and CDR2 as SNEGSKA (reference sequence). The CDR3 has 10 residues. CDR3 in DNA: TGCAGTGCTAGGAGGGATGGCTACACCTTC. Translated: CSARRDGYTF.

The CDR3 coding sequence is TGCAGTGCTAGTATTGACTATGGCTACACCTTC. Its translation is CSASIDYGYTF. The chain employs TRBV20-1 and TRBJ1-2; no clear D. From germline, CDR1 is DFQATT and CDR2 SNEGSKA (reference sequence). V lost 3 bases and J lost 3, with 5 bases in between. The CDR3 totals 11 residues.

V and J are TRBV2 and TRBJ1-5; D may be TRBD1 (6 bases). V shed 4 bases and J shed 0 bases, with 10 bases lying between them. CDR3 length: 15 amino acids. Germline loops: CDR1 SNHLY, CDR2 FYNNEI. The CDR3: CASSANRDSNQPQHF. In nucleotides, the CDR3 is TGTGCCAGCAGTGCCAACAGGGATAGCAATCAGCCCCAGCATTTT.

The chain links TRBV4-3 to TRBJ1-4; the D gene is possibly TRBD1 (5 bases). This CDR3 region has 17 residues. The V gene's germline CDR1 is LGHNA and CDR2 YSLEER. V was pared by 0 bases and J by 7 bases, with 18 bases between. The DNA for the CDR3 is TGCGCCAGCAGCCAAGATAGCCGGGACCTAGCCTTTGAAAAACTGTTTTTT. This encodes CASSQDSRDLAFEKLFF.

This chain links TRBV5-1 with TRBJ2-7; TRBD1 matches at 8 bases. Germline V gives CDR1 SGHRS, CDR2 YFSETQ. This CDR3 has 15 residues. The V and J ends lost 0 bases and 2 bases, in that order; junction bases with no gene match: 4. The CDR3 reads CASSLDGTGTYEQYF. CDR3 DNA: TGCGCCAGCAGCTTGGACGGGACAGGTACCTACGAGCAGTACTTC.